This entry concerns a single T cell receptor beta chain. The sample originates from a study of regulatory T cells in long-lasting Graves disease. Trimming took off 5 bases at V and 4 bases at J, with 15 bases between the two ends. The CDR3 loop spans 14 amino acids. The sample's time point: newly diagnosed GD, antithyroid drugs for less than 3 months. Extracted RNA from PBMCs served as the source of the TCR library. Both iRepertoire HTBI primers and Arm-PCR of CDR3 regions were used to build the TCR beta libraries. TCRdb re-derived calls from the multiplex PCR reads in MiXCR, one entry per CDR3 protein. The data hold approximately 350,000 distinct CDR3 sequences, with 12% observed a single time. In addition, the sample was reused for a study of T cells in Graves' hyperthyroidism and ophthalmopathy. That publication notes: An absence of ophthalmopathy progression within 18 months meant stable Graves' hyperthyroidism. Expanded thyroid clonotypes (above 0.001) were mostly also found in blood. Before onset, by a median of approximately 6.8 months, the model predicted ophthalmopathy.

The source material was peripheral blood mononuclear cells (PBMCs), sampled at new diagnosis, from a patient treated with antithyroid drugs. The TCR sequence derives from a woman aged 18-29 years with Graves disease. V is TRBV12-3 or TRBV12-4 and J is TRBJ2-7, with D maybe TRBD2 (5 bases). The CDR3 DNA follows: TGTGCCAGCAGTGCAAATCCGGGATTTTACGAGCAGTACGTC. Protein product: CASSANPGFYEQYV.